The rows below give T cell receptor beta chains drawn from one sample of a study of blood T cell repertoires in COVID-19. Sequencing used immunoSEQ multiplex PCR; TCRdb keeps in-frame clones, though not all of them. The repertoire holds roughly 200,000 clones, with around 85% as singletons. The sample was PBMCs or T cells enriched from blood (not recorded which). These receptors were taken from a man aged 35 to 55 who had recovered from COVID-19. CDR3s include the opening cysteine and the closing phenylalanine or tryptophan.

>TRBJ1-1|TRBV5-6
CASSLAGGGMSFF
>TRBJ1-3|TRBV14
CASSHTGNTIYF
>TRBJ2-7|TRBV6-1
CASSELAGGHYEQYF
>TRBJ1-6|TRBV7-9
CASSPTSDRGGNSPLHF
>TRBJ1-4|TRBV7-5
CARSLRGRGNEKLFF
>TRBJ2-7|TRBV6-4
CASSLERGPSYEQYF
>TRBJ1-4|TRBV9
CASSAPGQGFGREKLFF
>TRBJ1-2|TRBV4-1
CASSRQDYGYTF
>TRBJ1-2|TRBV5-1
CASSLGDRGPYGYTF
>TRBJ1-2|TRBV27
CASSFSSGMVNYGYTF
>TRBJ2-1|TRBV14
CASSQGGANEQFF
>TRBJ2-7|TRBV5-1
CASSFDSLAYEQYF
>TRBJ1-2|TRBV9
CASSVGQYGYTF
>TRBJ1-1|TRBV7-9
CASSFKGAEAFF
>TRBJ2-7|TRBV30
CAFWDRAYEQYF
>TRBJ2-7|TRBV30
CAWLQGSYEQYF
>TRBJ1-2|TRBV28
CASTANYGYTF
>TRBJ2-1|TRBV6-5
CASKGVLGALNEQFF
>TRBJ1-3|TRBV12-3/TRBV12-4
CASRRGDTIYF
>TRBJ1-3|TRBV9
CASSVDRGYPGNTIYF
>TRBJ1-2|TRBV29-1
CSVEDFLGQVNYGYTF
>TRBJ1-2|TRBV6-1
CASSESNYGYTF
>TRBJ2-2|TRBV11-2
CASGLAGNTGELFF
>TRBJ1-6|TRBV19
CASSGHRDTAYNSPLHF
>TRBJ2-1|TRBV30
CAWSRTTGPLFF
>TRBJ2-5|TRBV18
CASSLGRQNTQYF
>TRBJ1-1|TRBV29-1
CSVEVGGLVGTEAFF
>TRBJ1-5|TRBV28
CASRQNQPQHF
>TRBJ1-2|TRBV30
CAWSSGGGGNYGYTF